Below are 15 T cell receptor beta chains sequenced from a single sample in a study of control samples from healthy donors and cancer patients. Some clones are missing from TCRdb's copy, which holds only in-frame ones; the method was immunoSEQ multiplex PCR. This sample has approximately 140,000 clones, with roughly 92% found just once. The sample consisted of blood. Receptors were obtained from a man between 25 and 39 years old in good health.

The genes are TRBV4-1 and TRBJ1-1; weak D call: TRBD1 (6 bases). Germline CDR1 MGHRA, CDR2 YSYEKL. The germline V and J ends were trimmed by 1 base and 2 bases, with 20 bases remaining between them. The CDR3 totals 18 residues. The CDR3 region is CASSQGAKSRGLNTEAFF. The CDR3 nucleotides are TGCGCCAGCAGCCAAGGTGCGAAAAGCAGGGGATTAAACACTGAAGCTTTCTTT.

The rearrangement joins TRBV6-5 to TRBJ1-5, with TRBD1 identical over 8 bases. Looked up from germline, CDR1 is MNHEY and CDR2 is SVGAGI. J was trimmed by 0 bases and V by 6 bases; bases with no gene match: 4. The CDR3 is 15 amino acids. CDR3 sequence: CASRVTGDSNQPQHF. The CDR3 DNA is TGTGCCAGCAGGGTGACAGGGGATAGCAATCAGCCCCAGCATTTT.

V usage is TRBV20-1 and J usage is TRBJ2-1; a possible D gene is TRBD2 (5 bases). The CDR3 sequence is 15 residues long. Trimming cost V 7 bases and J 3 bases, with 19 bases left between them. Germline V gene data show CDR1 as DFQATT and CDR2 as SNEGSKA (reference sequence). CDR3 in amino acids: CSGTDLGAHYNEQFF. As DNA, the CDR3 is TGCAGTGGTACTGATTTGGGAGCACACTACAATGAGCAGTTCTTC.

V usage is TRBV3-1 (or the pseudogene TRBV3-2) and J usage is TRBJ2-7; possible D gene TRBD1, 5 bases. The ends were cut back, 2 bases at V and 6 bases at J, with 17 bases in the middle. CDR3 length: 15 residues. The germline CDR1 and CDR2 sequences are LGHDT and YNNKEL (reference sequence). The CDR3 DNA sequence: TGTGCCAGCAGCCAAAACCCAGGGAAATTGTCCGAGCAGTACTTC. Residues: CASSQNPGKLSEQYF.

The chain's CDR3 is CASSLVDGELFF. The CDR3 nucleotides read TGTGCCAGCAGCTTGGTTGACGGGGAGCTGTTTTTT. This chain connects TRBV5-8 to TRBJ2-2; D ambiguous. V lost 0 bases and J 7 bases, leaving 4 bases between the germline ends. Per germline, CDR1 SGHTS and CDR2 YDEGEE. The CDR3 totals 12 residues.

V is TRBV29-1 and J is TRBJ1-1; 12 bases match TRBD1. Germline V lookup: CDR1 SQVTM, CDR2 ANQGSEA. Trimming at V came to 5 bases and at J to 3 bases, leaving 10 bases not matched to a gene. The CDR3 has 16 amino acids. The CDR3 region has the DNA TGCAGCGTTATCCGACCCGGGACAGGGGGCCACACTGAAGCTTTCTTT. Translating gives CSVIRPGTGGHTEAFF. The whole variable domain, remainder taken from reference TRBV29-1 and TRBJ1-1, is SAVISQKPSRDICQRGTSLTIQCQVDSQVTMMFWYRQQPGQSLTLIATANQGSEATYESGFVIDKFPISRPNLTFSTLTVSNMSPEDSSIYLCSVIRPGTGGHTEAFFGQGTRLTVV.

This chain uses TRBV28 with TRBJ2-5; 11 nucleotides line up with TRBD2. V gave up 5 bases and J gave up 1 base; unmatched junction bases: 6. Per germline, CDR1 MDHEN and CDR2 SYDVKM. The length of the CDR3 is 16 residues. In DNA, the CDR3 is TGTGCCAGCAGTCAGTTGACTAGCGGGATCCAAGAGACCCAGTACTTC. Encoded protein: CASSQLTSGIQETQYF.

The chain is built from TRBV6-6 and TRBJ2-7; D is undetermined. This CDR3 contains 12 residues. Germline CDR1 reads MNHNY; CDR2 reads SVGAGI (reference sequence). V lost 0 bases and J lost 11, with 11 bases in between. The CDR3 loop is CASSYSLSSKYF. CDR3 DNA: TGTGCCAGCAGTTACTCTCTAAGTAGCAAGTACTTC.

The chain uses TRBV28 and TRBJ1-2, with 7 nucleotides matching TRBD1. The CDR3 contains 12 residues. CDR1 is MDHEN, CDR2 SYDVKM, per germline. V gave up 4 bases and J gave up 11 bases; unmatched junction bases: 7. For the CDR3, the DNA is TGTGCCAGCAGTTCCGGGACAGTGGAATACACCTTC. Protein sequence: CASSSGTVEYTF.

The V and J genes are TRBV10-3 and TRBJ1-5; TRBD1 is a possible D gene (5 bases). V lost 9 bases to trimming and J lost 0 bases, with 12 bases between them. CDR3 length equals 14 residues. Germline CDR1 and CDR2: ENHRY and SYGVKD. In DNA, the CDR3 is TGTGCCATTCGGGACGGGGTTAGCAATCAGCCCCAGCATTTT. Translation gives CAIRDGVSNQPQHF.

The V and J genes are TRBV4-2 and TRBJ2-5; D is ambiguous. The CDR3 loop spans 15 amino acids. V was pared by 1 base and J by 4 bases, with 13 bases between. Per the germline V gene, CDR1 is LGHNA and CDR2 is YNFKEQ. For the CDR3, the DNA is TGTGCCAGCAGCCAAGCCGAAGAAACGATAGAGACCCAGTACTTC. Its protein product is CASSQAEETIETQYF.

This rearrangement joins TRBV11-3 to TRBJ2-3; 7 nucleotides align to TRBD1. The germline gives CDR1 SGHNT, CDR2 YENEEA. Trimming at V came to 2 bases and at J to 1 base, leaving 0 bases not matched to a gene. CDR3 length: 14 residues. Here the CDR3 reads CASSLTGGTDTQYF. CDR3 nucleotide sequence: TGTGCCAGCAGCTTAACAGGGGGCACAGATACGCAGTATTTT.

This clone was picked up one time. The V and J genes are TRBV11-3 and TRBJ1-2; no definite D call. The V gene lost 6 bases and the J gene lost 6 bases, with 14 bases spanning the gap. The length of the CDR3 is 13 residues. In germline, CDR1 is SGHNT, CDR2 YENEEA. The CDR3: CASRAGSQDGYTF. CDR3 coding DNA: TGTGCCAGCAGAGCGGGCTCCCAGGATGGCTACACCTTC.

This clone has just one count. This chain joins TRBV3-1 (or the pseudogene TRBV3-2) and TRBJ1-4, with TRBD1 matching over 9 bases. Per the germline V gene, CDR1 is LGHDT and CDR2 is YNNKEL (reference sequence). J lost 6 bases, V lost 0 bases, and 17 bases had no gene match. This CDR3 is built from 20 residues. The CDR3 DNA sequence: TGTGCCAGCAGCCAAGATTTCCTCGGGACAGGGAATATGGTTCATGAAAAACTGTTTTTT. Translating it yields CASSQDFLGTGNMVHEKLFF.

This chain joins TRBV6-6 and TRBJ2-7; D is undetermined. The germline V gene has CDR1 MNHNY and CDR2 SVGAGI (reference sequence). V shed 6 bases and J shed 5 bases, with 23 bases lying between them. The CDR3 extends over 16 amino acids. The DNA of the CDR3 is TGTGCCAGCAGAGAACTCGCGTGGGGATACCGGGACGAGCAGTACTTC. Encoded protein: CASRELAWGYRDEQYF.